This T cell receptor (beta chain) was sequenced in a study of blood T cell repertoires in COVID-19. Overall study: Sites across the United States, Italy and Spain contributed samples from acute and convalescent COVID-19. PBMCs, B-cell-depleted T cells, or T cells were the source of the cDNA or gDNA that made up the material.

Original analysis: From reference gene primer amplification, estimates of nucleated cell counts were derived. Profiling relied on immunoSEQ multiplex PCR, and the TCRdb table lists in-frame clones only, not all of them. V and J calls and clone size are those listed in that table; D and trimming were worked out from the DNA. The data contain more than 65,000 clones, over 65% of them seen just once; the ten biggest clones take up under 40%. The length of the CDR3 is 14 residues. From germline, CDR1 is MNHEY and CDR2 SVGAGI. V gave up 5 bases and J gave up 2 bases; unmatched junction bases: 5. The sequenced sample consisted of peripheral blood. This receptor was taken from a woman in her seventies with acute or convalescent COVID-19. The chain recombines TRBV6-5 with TRBJ1-2, with 7 positions matching TRBD1. This chain's CDR3 is CASSRTGPNYGYTF. CDR3 coding DNA: TGTGCCAGCAGTAGGACAGGCCCAAACTATGGCTACACCTTC.